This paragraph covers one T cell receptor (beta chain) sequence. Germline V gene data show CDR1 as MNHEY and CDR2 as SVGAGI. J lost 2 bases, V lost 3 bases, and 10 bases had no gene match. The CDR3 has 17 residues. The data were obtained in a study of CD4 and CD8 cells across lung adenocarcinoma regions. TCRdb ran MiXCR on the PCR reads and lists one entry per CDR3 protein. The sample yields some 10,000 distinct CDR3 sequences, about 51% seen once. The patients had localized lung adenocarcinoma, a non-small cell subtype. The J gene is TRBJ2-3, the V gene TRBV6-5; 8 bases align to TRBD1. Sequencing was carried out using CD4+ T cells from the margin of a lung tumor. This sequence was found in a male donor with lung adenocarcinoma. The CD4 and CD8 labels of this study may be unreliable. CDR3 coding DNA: TGTGCCAGCAGTTATACCGGGACAGGAGCCCCCACAGATACGCAGTATTTT. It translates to CASSYTGTGAPTDTQYF.